This paragraph covers one T cell receptor beta chain sequence. The CDR3 is 12 amino acids. Germline loops: CDR1 GTSNPN, CDR2 SVGIG (reference sequence). V lost 8 bases, J lost 2 bases, and 3 bases stayed unmatched. This specimen belongs to a study of blood T cell repertoires in COVID-19. Per the original data handling: Estimation of nucleated cell counts was performed using reference gene primer amplification. Profiling relied on immunoSEQ multiplex PCR, and the TCRdb table lists in-frame clones only, not all of them. V and J calls and clone size come straight from that table; D and trimming were deduced from the DNA. The sample holds 280,000 or so clones, 80% to 90% seen once.

The clonotype comes from a woman between 50 and 59 years old who had recovered from COVID-19. Material: peripheral blood. The gene calls are TRBV30 and TRBJ2-7, with 10 positions matching TRBD2. CDR3: CARAGGPYEQYF. The CDR3 coding sequence is TGTGCCCGAGCGGGAGGGCCCTACGAGCAGTACTTC.